The table lists the clone carrying this TCR beta chain with a few counts. The CDR3 contains 14 residues. V lost 4 bases and J 7 bases, leaving 20 bases between the germline ends. Germline loops: CDR1 SQVTM, CDR2 ANQGSEA. The data stem from a study of identical twins. MiXCR was run by TCRdb on the 5' RACE reads, yielding one entry per CDR3 protein. Among approximately 240,000 distinct CDR3 sequences listed, over 11% were seen once. The sequencing input was memory (CD45RO+) T cells sorted from blood. J is TRBJ2-7 and V is TRBV29-1; D is perhaps TRBD2 (5 bases). This TCR came from a woman aged 18-29 years in good health. In nucleotides, the CDR3 is TGCAGCGTTGGGGCCGGACGGGGATATTCAGAGCAGTACTTC. It translates to CSVGAGRGYSEQYF.